Each of the 13 T cell receptor beta chains below was sequenced from the same sample in a study of vaccination and CD4 T cells after COVID-19. Time point described: late sampling 161 to 241 days after vaccination in a few convalescent patients. Treatment given: roughly nine-day PBMC culture with coronavirus spike peptide pools or control peptides (ViraFEST assay). The Oncomine TCR Beta short-read assay generated sequence data from the DNA of cultured CD4+ T cells. TCRdb reprocessed the PCR reads with MiXCR, giving one entry per CDR3 protein. The sample carries about 22,000 distinct CDR3 sequences, approximately 32% recorded once. These receptors' antigens are unknown. Source: CD4+ T cells from blood, cultured in vitro, taken about 7 months after SARS-CoV-2 vaccination. Source of these receptors: a human donor who had recovered from COVID-19.

This clonotype has just a few counts. The chain has TRBV20-1 and TRBJ1-5, with no clear D. Looked up from germline, CDR1 is DFQATT and CDR2 is SNEGSKA (reference sequence). The CDR3 is 12 amino acids. Trimming took 2 bases from V and 3 from J, leaving 5 bases between them. This CDR3 is CSARRYNQPQHF. In DNA, the CDR3 is TGCAGTGCTAGACGGTACAATCAGCCCCAGCATTTT.

This clonotype appeared a few times. This chain links TRBV20-1 with TRBJ2-7; 9 positions agree with TRBD1. The CDR3 covers 16 residues. The V gene end was trimmed by 3 bases and the J gene end by 3 bases; junction bases not matched to a gene: 12. Per germline, CDR1 DFQATT and CDR2 SNEGSKA (reference sequence). The CDR3 here is CSASALPGTGNYEQYF. As DNA, the CDR3 is TGCAGTGCTAGCGCATTGCCCGGGACAGGGAACTACGAGCAGTACTTC.

This sequence joins TRBV6-2 or TRBV6-3 and TRBJ1-1, with TRBD1 as a possible D gene (6 bases). CDR3 length: 14 amino acids. V was pared by 8 bases and J by 3 bases, with 16 bases between. Germline CDR1 and CDR2: MNHEY and SVGEGT. CDR3 sequence reads: CASVQGGGDTEAFF. The CDR3 bases are TGTGCCAGCGTACAGGGTGGCGGTGACACTGAAGCTTTCTTT.

V is TRBV2 and J is TRBJ2-3; 9 bases are a match to TRBD2. CDR1 and CDR2 (germline): SNHLY, FYNNEI. The CDR3 is 14 amino acids. V lost 7 bases, J lost 6 bases, and 8 bases stayed unmatched. CDR3 DNA: TGTGCCAGCACCCTGGGCGGGGGGGCTGATACGCAGTATTTT. Protein: CASTLGGGADTQYF.

By share, this clonotype counts as medium-sized. This rearrangement joins TRBV11-2 to TRBJ2-2, with 8 bases matching TRBD2. Looked up from germline, CDR1 is SGHAT and CDR2 is FQNNGV. The J segment lost 4 bases and the V segment lost 1 base, leaving 8 bases of the junction unmatched. The CDR3 has 17 residues. Here the CDR3 reads CASSLGLASGFTGELFF. The CDR3 DNA follows: TGTGCCAGCAGCTTAGGCCTGGCTAGCGGGTTCACCGGGGAGCTGTTTTTT.

This chain joins TRBV5-8 and TRBJ2-1; D might be TRBD1 (6 bases). Looked up from germline, CDR1 is SGHTS and CDR2 is YDEGEE. Deletions cut 6 bases from V and 5 bases from J, with 15 bases between. This CDR3 region has 14 residues. DNA of the CDR3: TGTGCCAGCAACCTACAGGGAAGTCACAATGAGCAGTTCTTC. Protein sequence: CASNLQGSHNEQFF.

The rearrangement joins TRBV6-1 to TRBJ2-3; D perhaps matches TRBD1 (5 bases). The CDR3 runs to 14 residues. The germline V and J ends were trimmed by 8 bases and 3 bases, with 15 bases remaining between them. The germline V gene encodes CDR1 MNHNS and CDR2 SASEGT. The CDR3 loop is CASRRGSRTDTQYF. CDR3 DNA: TGTGCCAGCCGAAGGGGTTCTCGAACAGATACGCAGTATTTT.

The V gene is TRBV6-5, the J gene TRBJ2-5; 10 positions match TRBD2. The CDR3 runs 18 residues. Per germline, CDR1 MNHEY and CDR2 SVGAGI. V trimming: 1 base; J trimming: 7 bases; junction bases outside the gene matches: 15. CDR3 DNA sequence: TGTGCCAGCAGTTACTTTCTTCCGGCTAGCGGGAGCGAGGGGACCCAGTACTTC. Translated, it gives CASSYFLPASGSEGTQYF.

The chain employs TRBV15 and TRBJ1-1; D may be TRBD1 (5 bases). The CDR3 consists of 18 residues. The V and J ends lost 1 base and 0 bases respectively, with 18 bases between them. CDR1 is LNHNV and CDR2 is YYDKDF in the germline V gene (reference sequence). CDR3 nucleotides: TGTGCCACCAGCAGAGGATACAGACCGGGGCTGATGAACACTGAAGCTTTCTTT. It translates to CATSRGYRPGLMNTEAFF.

The DNA for the CDR3 is TGTGCCACCCGGATCTTTAGCACCGGGGAGCTGTTTTTT. It yields the protein CATRIFSTGELFF. V usage is TRBV6-1 and J usage is TRBJ2-2; D is undetermined. V lost 10 bases to trimming and J lost 4 bases, with 13 bases between them. This CDR3 has 13 residues. Germline V gene lookup returns CDR1 MNHNS and CDR2 SASEGT.

The V and J genes are TRBV18 and TRBJ2-6; possibly TRBD2 for D (5 bases). Between the trimmed V and J ends, which lost 0 bases and 0 bases, there was a span of 9 bases. This CDR3 comprises 17 residues. The germline V gene has CDR1 KGHSH and CDR2 LQKENI. CDR3 bases: TGTGCCAGCTCACCACCGGAGGCGGGCTCTGGGGCCAACGTCCTGACTTTC. Residues: CASSPPEAGSGANVLTF. The full variable domain, its missing parts supplied by reference TRBV18 and TRBJ2-6, is NAGVMQNPRHLVRRRGQEARLRCSPMKGHSHVYWYRQLPEEGLKFMVYLQKENIIDESGMPKERFSAEFPKEGPSILRIQQVVRGDSAAYFCASSPPEAGSGANVLTFGAGSRLTVL.

The chain has TRBV6-1 and TRBJ2-2; a weak D match, TRBD2 (6 bases). This CDR3 region has 13 residues. CDR1 MNHNS and CDR2 SASEGT come from the germline V gene. Trimming cost V 6 bases and J 6 bases, with 11 bases left between them. DNA for the CDR3: TGTGCCAGCAGACGTACTAGCTCCGGGGAGCTGTTTTTT. Translation: CASRRTSSGELFF.

This clonotype was detected only a few times. The chain links TRBV6-5 to TRBJ2-5, with D perhaps matching TRBD2 (6 bases). This CDR3 has 15 amino acids. Germline loops: CDR1 MNHEY, CDR2 SVGAGI. Trimming shortened V by 2 bases and J by 5 bases, and 15 bases separated the two germline ends. The CDR3 nucleotides read TGTGCCAGCAGTTACCAGGGCGGGAACGGTGAGACCCAGTACTTC. Protein product: CASSYQGGNGETQYF.